The 28 T cell receptor beta chains below come from one sample, sequenced in a study of tumor and adjacent non-tumor tissue in lung cancer. The template was RNA from unsorted bulk tissue. The normal lung tissue was taken more than 3 cm from the tumor edge. Three rounds of nested PCR, following a modified ARM-PCR protocol, produced the TCRbeta library. TCRdb analysed the multiplex PCR reads with MiXCR anew, one entry per CDR3 protein. Of 90,000 to 120,000 distinct CDR3 sequences in the sample, roughly 60% were seen once. The sequencing input was distant non-tumor lung tissue. The receptors shown here come from a man aged 30 to 45 with non-small cell lung cancer.

With respect to this clonotype: A much larger clonotype is one base distant, so this may be a read error. This chain uses TRBV24-1 with TRBJ2-2, with D perhaps matching TRBD1 (5 bases). V was cut by 8 bases and J by 1 base, with 13 bases left in between. The CDR3 is made up of 15 amino acids. The V gene's germline CDR1 is KGHDR and CDR2 SFDVKD. The CDR3 DNA follows: TGTGCCACCAATGTGGCAGGGAAGAACACCGGGGAGCTGTTTTTT. This translates into CATNVAGKNTGELFF.

This clonotype appeared once. The CDR3 does not end in the conserved phenylalanine or tryptophan, so this is likely a read error. The DNA is omitted, as the CDR3 cannot be located on it reliably, and the CDR3 follows TCRdb's listing. The chain combines TRBV11-3 with TRBJ1-1; no check of the table's D call, TRBD1, against the DNA was made. Both ends counted, the CDR3 spans 16 residues. Germline CDR1 reads SGHNT; CDR2 reads YENEEA. CDR3 sequence reads: CASSPRTGSSNTEAIL.

With respect to this clonotype: The junction does not match germline at one end; this may be a read error. The rearrangement joins TRBV4-3 to TRBJ2-7, with 10 bases fitting TRBD2. This CDR3 contains 18 residues. CDR1 is LGHNA and CDR2 is YSLEER in the germline V gene. The CDR3 is CASSPQGLAGAGTYEQQF. CDR3 nucleotide sequence: TGCGCCAGCAGCCCTCAAGGGCTAGCGGGGGCAGGAACCTACGAGCAGCAATTC.

With respect to this clonotype: This may arise from a read error, as a much more abundant clone is one base away. J is TRBJ1-5 and V is TRBV7-8; D is undetermined. Germline lookup yields CDR1 SGHVS and CDR2 FQNEAQ. The CDR3 contains 18 residues. V was cut by 4 bases and J by 2 bases, with 21 bases left in between. The CDR3 loop reads CASSSVKGPGIRNQPQHF. CDR3 DNA sequence: TGTGCCAGCAGCTCGGTCAAAGGGCCAGGTATTCGCAATCAGCCCCAGCATTTT. The complete variable domain, with remaining parts taken from reference TRBV7-8 and TRBJ1-5, reads GAGVSQSPRYKVAKRGQDVALRCDPISGHVSLFWYQQALGQGPEFLTYFQNEAQLDKSGLPSDRFFAERPEGSVSTLKIQRTQQEDSAVYLCASSSVKGPGIRNQPQHFGDGTRLSIL.

As for this clonotype: This may stem from a read error, because a much larger clone lies one nucleotide away. The V and J genes are TRBV12-3 or TRBV12-4 and TRBJ1-1, with D possibly TRBD1 on 6 matching bases. The CDR3 covers 14 residues. Here the CDR3 DNA reads TGTGCCAGCAGTTTACAGGGGTTAATTACTGAAACTTTCTTT. It translates to CASSLQGLITETFF.

The chain links TRBV20-1 to TRBJ1-2; D gene unclear. The germline V and J ends were trimmed by 8 bases and 2 bases, with 21 bases remaining between them. Germline CDR1 reads DFQATT; CDR2 reads SNEGSKA (reference sequence). The CDR3 runs to 15 residues. The CDR3 nucleotides read TGCAGTACTTTTGCGGTTTCAGGCCCGAACTATGGCTACACCTTC. It yields the protein CSTFAVSGPNYGYTF.

In regard to this clonotype: Because the CDR3 is missing its conserved closing phenylalanine or tryptophan, this is likely a read error. This chain connects TRBV20-1 to TRBJ2-7; D may correspond to TRBD1 or TRBD2 (5 bases each). The CDR3 has 12 amino acids. Germline assignment: CDR1 DFQATT and CDR2 SNEGSKA (reference sequence). The CDR3 sequence is CSTRVRAYEQYC. The CDR3, as DNA: TGCAGTACTAGAGTCAGGGCCTACGAGCAGTACTGC.

The gene calls are TRBV11-2 and TRBJ1-3; no reliable D call. V gave up 1 base and J gave up 7 bases, with 17 bases separating them. There are 16 residues in the CDR3. Germline CDR1 and CDR2: SGHAT and FQNNGV. The CDR3 sequence is CASSLGSPSFGNTIYF. The CDR3 nucleotides are TGTGCCAGCAGCTTAGGCAGTCCCAGCTTTGGTAACACCATATATTTT.

In this sample, this clonotype turned up many times. This chain uses TRBV12-3 or TRBV12-4 with TRBJ2-2; TRBD2 aligns across 10 bases. V trimming: 3 bases; J trimming: 5 bases; junction bases outside the gene matches: 6. This CDR3 region has 16 residues. Written as DNA, the CDR3 is TGTGCCAGCAGTTTCCTAGCGGGAGTTCGTACCGGGGAGCTGTTTTTT. It yields the protein CASSFLAGVRTGELFF.

Regarding this clonotype: A junction end diverges from the germline sequence, so it may reflect a read error. This sequence joins TRBV20-1 and TRBJ1-1; D is ambiguous. This CDR3 has 17 amino acids. CDR1 and CDR2 (germline): DFQATT, SNEGSKA (reference sequence). The CDR3 spells CIARDPGKDHMNAEAFF. CDR3 DNA sequence: TGCATTGCTAGAGATCCAGGCAAGGATCACATGAACGCTGAAGCTTTCTTT.

A note on this clonotype: Since no conserved phenylalanine or tryptophan closes the CDR3, a read error is the likely cause. J is TRBJ1-2 and V is TRBV11-2; TRBD1 aligns across 7 bases. This CDR3 comprises 13 residues. After removal of 5 bases from V and 8 bases from J, the junction contained 8 bases not matched to a gene. From germline, CDR1 is SGHAT and CDR2 FQNNGV. CDR3 protein: CASSTGTGDGYTL. The CDR3, as DNA: TGTGCCAGCAGCACCGGAACAGGGGACGGCTACACCTTA.

As regards this clonotype: Sequence at one end of the junction differs from germline and may be a read error. In DNA, the CDR3 is TGTGCCACCAGAGATTGGAACAGGGAGGTCAACGAGCAGTACTTC. Amino acids: CATRDWNREVNEQYF. The chain links TRBV24-1 to TRBJ2-7; D may match TRBD1 or TRBD2 (6 bases each). CDR1 and CDR2 (germline): KGHDR, SFDVKD. The CDR3 spans 15 residues.

The CDR3 is CANSSQNLQGVAFF. The CDR3 coding sequence is TGTGCCAACAGCTCACAAAACCTACAGGGGGTGGCTTTCTTT. V usage is TRBV6-5 and J usage is TRBJ1-1; 8 positions agree with TRBD1. The CDR3 has 14 amino acids. Germline V gene data show CDR1 as MNHEY and CDR2 as SVGAGI. The trim removed 10 bases at V and 11 bases at J, leaving 18 bases unmatched.

Note on this clonotype: A read error may be the cause here, since a much bigger clone is one base away. CDR3 nucleotide sequence: TGTGCCAGCAGCCTGGGAGTCCGGACAGGGGCCTTAGGGCAGTACTTC. Translated: CASSLGVRTGALGQYF. This chain joins TRBV5-4 and TRBJ2-7; the match to TRBD1 covers 9 bases. The CDR3 runs 16 residues. J lost 9 bases, V lost 4 bases, and 17 bases had no gene match. Looked up from germline, CDR1 is SGHNT and CDR2 is YYREEE (reference sequence).

About this clonotype itself: This clone may be a read error of a much larger clone one base away. The rearrangement joins TRBV10-3 to TRBJ2-3; D call uncertain. Germline CDR1 and CDR2: ENHRY and SYGVKD. V lost 10 bases and J lost 3, with 11 bases in between. The length of the CDR3 is 12 residues. The DNA of the CDR3 is TGTGCCACAGAGACAAGTACAGATACGCAGTATTTT. This sequence encodes CATETSTDTQYF.

As to this clonotype: An end of the junction does not agree with germline; a read error may underlie this. The chain uses TRBV12-3 or TRBV12-4 and TRBJ2-7; no firm D call. The CDR3 runs to 14 residues. This chain's CDR3 is CACSFVLPLYEHYF. The CDR3 DNA is TGTGCCTGCAGTTTCGTGCTGCCCCTCTACGAGCATTACTTC.

Regarding this clonotype: At one end, the junction sequence differs from germline, possibly due to a read error. CDR3 DNA: TGCGCCAGCAGCTTTATTGCGAGGGGGAATAATGAGCAGTTCTTC. It specifies CASSFIARGNNEQFF. The chain is built from TRBV11-2 and TRBJ2-1; TRBD1 might be the D (6 bases). From germline, CDR1 is SGHAT and CDR2 FQNNGV. This CDR3 is built from 15 residues.

On this clonotype: This clone may be a read error of a much larger clone one base away. This rearrangement joins TRBV20-1 to TRBJ2-3, with a possible D match to TRBD1 (5 bases). This CDR3 is 10 amino acids long. Germline CDR1 reads DFQATT; CDR2 reads SNEGSKA (reference sequence). Trimming took off 7 bases at V and 8 bases at J, with 10 bases between the two ends. CDR3 sequence reads: CSVGDFTQYF. CDR3 nucleotides: TGCAGTGTAGGGGATTTTACGCAGTATTTT.

The table lists this clonotype with many counts. The rearrangement uses TRBV20-1 and TRBJ2-5; possible D gene TRBD1, 5 bases. The CDR3 consists of 14 residues. In germline, CDR1 is DFQATT, CDR2 SNEGSKA (reference sequence). The ends were cut back, 3 bases at V and 4 bases at J, with 15 bases in the middle. The chain's CDR3 is CSASLGVHRETQYF. CDR3 bases: TGCAGTGCTAGTTTAGGGGTCCACAGAGAGACCCAGTACTTC.

The V call is TRBV20-1, the J call TRBJ2-5; maybe TRBD2 (5 bases). V lost 6 bases to trimming and J lost 2 bases, with 19 bases between them. The CDR3 has 15 amino acids. Looked up from germline, CDR1 is DFQATT and CDR2 is SNEGSKA (reference sequence). Here the CDR3 DNA reads TGCAGTGCCACTAGTGTGAGAACGCCGCAAGAGACCCAGTACTTC. Protein product: CSATSVRTPQETQYF.

Concerning this clonotype: One end of the junction does not line up with germline, which may come from a read error. The V and J genes are TRBV11-2 and TRBJ2-7; TRBD1 matches at 7 bases. The length of the CDR3 is 14 residues. Germline V lookup: CDR1 SGHAT, CDR2 FQNNGV. CDR3: CVSSLGGGGYEQYF. The CDR3 DNA reads as TGTGTCAGCAGCTTAGGGGGCGGCGGCTACGAGCAGTACTTC. Full variable domain (rest looked up from reference TRBV11-2 and TRBJ2-7): EAGVAQSPRYKIIEKRQSVAFWCNPISGHATLYWYQQILGQGPKLLIQFQNNGVVDDSQLPKDRFSAERLKGVDSTLKIQPAKLEDSAVYLCVSSLGGGGYEQYFGPGTRLTVT.

This chain connects TRBV11-3 to TRBJ2-5; D is undetermined. The CDR3 runs 14 residues. The V and J ends lost 5 bases and 3 bases respectively, with 13 bases between them. Looked up from germline, CDR1 is SGHNT and CDR2 is YENEEA. The CDR3 sequence is CASSGNHGEETQYF. The CDR3 coding sequence is TGTGCCAGCAGCGGGAACCATGGGGAAGAGACCCAGTACTTC. Complete variable domain (other parts from reference TRBV11-3 and TRBJ2-5): EAGVVQSPRYKIIEKKQPVAFWCNPISGHNTLYWYLQNLGQGPELLIRYENEEAVDDSQLPKDRFSAERLKGVDSTLKIQPAELGDSAVYLCASSGNHGEETQYFGPGTRLLVL.

About this clonotype itself: The junction does not match germline at one end; this may be a read error. The CDR3 sequence: CASSATSGGPDNGQFF. CDR3 DNA sequence: TGCGCCAGTAGTGCCACTAGCGGGGGGCCAGACAATGGGCAGTTCTTC. The chain joins TRBV2 to TRBJ2-1, with 12 bases identical to TRBD2. There are 16 residues in the CDR3. Germline CDR1 SNHLY, CDR2 FYNNEI. The full variable domain, rest sourced from reference TRBV2 and TRBJ2-1, is EPEVTQTPSHQVTQMGQEVILRCVPISNHLYFYWYRQILGQKVEFLVSFYNNEISEKSEIFDDQFSVERPDGSNFTLKIRSTKLEDSAMYFCASSATSGGPDNGQFFGPGTRLTVL.

This clonotype was found a few times. The CDR3 end shows no conserved phenylalanine or tryptophan, and so a read error is likely. The chain employs TRBV7-3 and TRBJ2-5; D call uncertain. The V end was cut by 0 bases, the J end by 4 bases, with 12 bases between. This CDR3 comprises 15 residues. Germline V CDR1 and CDR2: SGHTA, FQGTGA. CDR3 nucleotides: TGTGCCAGCAGCTTAACGTCGACCACATCAGAGACCCAGTACTTA. This gives the protein CASSLTSTTSETQYL.

About this clonotype: Compared with germline, one end of the junction differs, possibly owing to a read error. This chain connects TRBV20-1 to TRBJ2-5, with D unclear. Looked up from germline, CDR1 is DFQATT and CDR2 is SNEGSKA (reference sequence). The CDR3 is 13 amino acids. CDR3 coding DNA: TGCAATGCCAAGTTAGCCCCTGGCGAGACCCATTACTTC. Translating it yields CNAKLAPGETHYF.

Concerning this clonotype: The conserved phenylalanine or tryptophan normally closing the CDR3 is absent here, so this likely arose from a read error. This chain links TRBV20-1 with TRBJ2-3; TRBD2 is a possible D gene (5 bases). In germline, CDR1 is DFQATT, CDR2 SNEGSKA (reference sequence). The CDR3 runs 16 residues. The CDR3 DNA follows: TGCAGTGCTATACCAGCGGATCAAGGCAGCACAGTTACGCAGTATTAT. It translates to CSAIPADQGSTVTQYY.

On this clonotype: An end of the junction differs from the germline gene, which may be a read error. J is TRBJ1-4 and V is TRBV11-2; D unclear. Germline CDR1 SGHAT, CDR2 FQNNGV. The CDR3 is made up of 13 amino acids. CDR3 sequence reads: CARSLVSGEKLPF. The CDR3 bases are TGTGCCAGGAGCCTAGTGTCCGGTGAAAAACTGCCTTTT.

The rearrangement links TRBV11-1 to TRBJ2-1; D unclear. CDR3 length: 13 residues. Per germline, CDR1 SGHAT and CDR2 FQDESV (reference sequence). V lost 9 bases to trimming and J lost 4 bases, with 13 bases between them. Here the CDR3 DNA reads TGTGCCAGTAGCCCCTACCAATACAATGAGCAGTTCTTC. Translating gives CASSPYQYNEQFF.